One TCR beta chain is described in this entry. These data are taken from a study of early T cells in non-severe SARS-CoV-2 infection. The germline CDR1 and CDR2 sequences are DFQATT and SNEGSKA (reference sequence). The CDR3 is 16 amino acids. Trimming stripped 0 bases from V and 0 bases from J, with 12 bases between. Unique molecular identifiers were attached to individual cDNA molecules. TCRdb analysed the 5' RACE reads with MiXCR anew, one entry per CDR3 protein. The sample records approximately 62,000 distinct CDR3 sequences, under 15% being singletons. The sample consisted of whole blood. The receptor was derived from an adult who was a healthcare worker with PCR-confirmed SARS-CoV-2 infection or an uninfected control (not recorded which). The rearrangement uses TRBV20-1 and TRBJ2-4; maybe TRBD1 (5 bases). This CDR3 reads CSARDLDSLAKNIQYF. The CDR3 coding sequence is TGCAGTGCTAGAGATCTTGACAGCTTAGCCAAAAACATTCAGTACTTC.